This TCR beta chain was captured in a study of T cell changes during pregnancy in multiple sclerosis. V lost 3 bases and J lost 1; bases outside the gene matches: 3. CDR3 length: 15 amino acids. In germline, CDR1 is SGHDN, CDR2 FVKESK. The method was immunoSEQ multiplex PCR; TCRdb's version includes in-frame clones alone and lacks a portion of them. The table records tens of thousands of clones, 85% to 95% of them present only once. Sequencing used CD4+ T cells from peripheral blood mononuclear cells, obtained in the third trimester of pregnancy. This receptor was taken from a female donor with multiple sclerosis, enrolled in a pregnancy study. The gene calls are TRBV14 and TRBJ1-1; TRBD1 matches 9 bases. For the CDR3, the DNA is TGTGCCAGCAGCCAGGGGACAGGGAGGAACACTGAAGCTTTCTTT. Translation: CASSQGTGRNTEAFF.